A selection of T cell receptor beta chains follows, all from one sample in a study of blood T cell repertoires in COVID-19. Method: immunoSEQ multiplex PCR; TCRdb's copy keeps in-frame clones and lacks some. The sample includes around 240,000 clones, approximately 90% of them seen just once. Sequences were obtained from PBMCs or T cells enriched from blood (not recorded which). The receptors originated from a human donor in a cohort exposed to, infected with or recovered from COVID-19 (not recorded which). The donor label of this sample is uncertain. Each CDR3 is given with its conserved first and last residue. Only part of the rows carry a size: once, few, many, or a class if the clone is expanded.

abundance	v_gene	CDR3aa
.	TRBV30	CARDRDNTGELFF
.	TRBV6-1	CASSVQGGGSNQPQHF
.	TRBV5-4	CASSSSTGGATEKLFF
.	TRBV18	CASSPGQGGQPQHF
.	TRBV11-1	CASSWGLALGEQFF
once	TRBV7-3	CASSSEAGRTDTQYF
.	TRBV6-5	CASSFLRGLYGYTF
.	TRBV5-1	CASSLARTVPAFF
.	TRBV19	CASSEGRDYNEQFF
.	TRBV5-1	CASSVLAGEEYEQYF
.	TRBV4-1	CASSQARGTGGVLYEQFF
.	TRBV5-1	CASSEGGRPSGNTIYF
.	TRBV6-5	CAISGTNYGYTF
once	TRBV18	CASSPRRNRDPEGELFF
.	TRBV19	CASYRGYGYTF
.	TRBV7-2	CASSLRGTYDEQYF
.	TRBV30	CACPGTGNEQYF
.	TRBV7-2	CASSRESGTEAFF
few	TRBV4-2	CASSQDMGQVKDDFF
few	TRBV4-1	CASSHFGEGSTEAFF
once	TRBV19	CASRHRDKYGYTF
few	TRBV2	CASSEAPNTGELFF
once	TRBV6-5	CASSYSNRGPYNEQFF
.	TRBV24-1	CATSDWGQTGFGYTF
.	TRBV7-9	CASSLEGAAVAQYF
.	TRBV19	CASNDSRGGGQPQHF